The 22 T cell receptor beta chains reported below all come from one sample, sequenced in a study of blood T cell repertoires in COVID-19. Sequenced by immunoSEQ multiplex PCR; TCRdb stores in-frame clones only, minus some. The sample includes around 140,000 clones, around 80% seen only once; the top ten take approximately 3.4%. Sample: peripheral blood. The receptors were sampled from a man between 65 and 85 years old who had recovered from COVID-19.

The chain recombines TRBV7-2 with TRBJ1-2; TRBD1 aligns across 7 bases. V gave up 4 bases and J gave up 2 bases; unmatched junction bases: 4. CDR3 length: 14 amino acids. Per the germline V gene, CDR1 is SGHTA and CDR2 is FQGNSA. CDR3 nucleotides: TGTGCCAGCAGCTCTGTACAGGGGAACTATGGCTACACCTTC. Translation: CASSSVQGNYGYTF.

In its sample, this clone was seen once. The chain recombines TRBV6-5 with TRBJ2-5; 11 bases line up with TRBD2. The CDR3 length is 15 residues. Per germline, CDR1 MNHEY and CDR2 SVGAGI. Trimming at V came to 2 bases and at J to 7 bases, leaving 6 bases not matched to a gene. The CDR3 is CASSYRSGGVRTQYF. Here the CDR3 DNA reads TGTGCCAGCAGTTACCGTAGCGGGGGGGTACGGACCCAGTACTTC.

The J gene is TRBJ2-7, the V gene TRBV27, with 7 positions matching TRBD1. The J segment lost 3 bases and the V segment lost 5 bases, leaving 4 bases of the junction unmatched. CDR1 is MNHEY and CDR2 is SMNVEV in the germline V gene (reference sequence). CDR3 length: 13 amino acids. Written as DNA, the CDR3 is TGTGCCAGCAGTACCGGGACAGTCTACGAGCAGTACTTC. The encoded protein is CASSTGTVYEQYF.

J is TRBJ2-7 and V is TRBV4-1; TRBD1 aligns across 9 bases. Germline CDR1 and CDR2: MGHRA and YSYEKL. The CDR3 is 14 residues long. The V and J ends lost 4 bases and 1 base, in that order; junction bases with no gene match: 2. The CDR3 sequence: CASSPTGGSYEQYF. The CDR3 bases are TGCGCCAGCAGCCCGACAGGGGGATCCTACGAGCAGTACTTC.

The chain combines TRBV25-1 with TRBJ2-1, with TRBD2 matching over 7 bases. The CDR3 totals 15 residues. V lost 2 bases and J lost 3; bases outside the gene matches: 4. Germline CDR1 is MGHDK and CDR2 is SYGVNS. The CDR3 protein is CASSERGRVYNEQFF. DNA for the CDR3: TGTGCCAGCAGTGAACGCGGGAGAGTCTACAATGAGCAGTTCTTC.

CDR3 loop: CASSDRTAPTGELFF. The CDR3 DNA reads TGTGCCAGCAGTGACCGGACAGCCCCTACCGGGGAGCTGTTTTTT. The J gene is TRBJ2-2, the V gene TRBV6-1; D may be TRBD1 (6 bases). Trimming stripped 3 bases from V and 5 bases from J, with 13 bases between. CDR3 length: 15 residues. The V gene's germline CDR1 is MNHNS and CDR2 SASEGT.

The V call is TRBV10-3, the J call TRBJ2-7; D unresolved. Germline V lookup: CDR1 ENHRY, CDR2 SYGVKD. Deletions cut 4 bases from V and 3 bases from J, with 4 bases between. The CDR3 covers 11 residues. DNA for the CDR3: TGTGCCATCAGTGCCCTCTACGAGCAGTACTTC. It is translated as CAISALYEQYF.

This clone was counted a single time. This chain joins TRBV6-2 or TRBV6-3 and TRBJ2-3, with a tentative D call TRBD1 (5 bases). The V and J ends lost 2 bases and 3 bases respectively, with 12 bases between them. Per germline, CDR1 MNHEY and CDR2 SVGEGT. CDR3 length: 15 amino acids. In nucleotides, the CDR3 is TGTGCCAGCAGTTACGGCAGGGTGGAGACAGATACGCAGTATTTT. It codes for CASSYGRVETDTQYF.

The genes are TRBV3-1 (or the pseudogene TRBV3-2) and TRBJ1-2; D is uncertain. Germline V gene sequence: CDR1 LGHDT, CDR2 YNNKEL (reference sequence). The CDR3 runs 13 residues. V was clipped by 1 base and J by 4 bases, with 7 bases between them. The CDR3 loop reads CASSQGVFYGYTF. The CDR3 DNA follows: TGTGCCAGCAGCCAAGGAGTTTTCTATGGCTACACCTTC.

Regarding this clone: Distinct nucleotide sequences in the sample also encode this CDR3. The chain is built from TRBV5-1 and TRBJ2-7; D call uncertain. The length of the CDR3 is 13 residues. Trimming pared 0 bases from V and 1 base from J, leaving 5 bases between. In germline, CDR1 is SGHRS, CDR2 YFSETQ. The CDR3 coding sequence is TGCGCCAGCAGCTTGGGACAATCCTACGAGCAGTACTTC. Amino acids: CASSLGQSYEQYF.

The chain combines TRBV3-1 (or the pseudogene TRBV3-2) with TRBJ2-5; 10 nucleotides line up with TRBD2. The CDR3 loop spans 15 amino acids. CDR1 is LGHDT, CDR2 YNNKEL, per germline (reference sequence). V was clipped by 2 bases and J by 5 bases; unmatched bases: 5. CDR3 coding DNA: TGTGCCAGCAGCCAACTAGCGGGAGTGGGGGAGACCCAGTACTTC. This codes for CASSQLAGVGETQYF.

This sequence joins TRBV27 and TRBJ1-2; D not resolved. V was cut by 0 bases and J by 2 bases, with 7 bases left in between. This CDR3 has 14 amino acids. Germline V gives CDR1 MNHEY, CDR2 SMNVEV (reference sequence). Here the CDR3 reads CASSLSRHNYGYTF. CDR3 coding DNA: TGTGCCAGCAGTTTATCGCGGCACAACTATGGCTACACCTTC.

The CDR3 DNA sequence: TGTGCCAGCAGTAGACAGGGGGGGGGCTATGGCTACACCTTC. As protein: CASSRQGGGYGYTF. The rearrangement joins TRBV6-5 to TRBJ1-2, with 9 bases lining up with TRBD1. This CDR3 region has 14 residues. The germline V gene encodes CDR1 MNHEY and CDR2 SVGAGI. V lost 5 bases to trimming and J lost 4 bases; unmatched junction nucleotides: 5.

This clone was observed a few times. The chain uses TRBV30 and TRBJ2-7, with a weak D call TRBD1 (6 bases). CDR3 length: 14 amino acids. Germline-derived CDR1 and CDR2 are GTSNPN and SVGIG (reference sequence). Trimming removed 4 bases from V and 0 bases from J, with 13 bases in between. CDR3 nucleotide sequence: TGTGCCTGGACTAGGGACATCGACTCCTACGAGCAGTACTTC. Translated, it gives CAWTRDIDSYEQYF.

The rearrangement joins TRBV30 to TRBJ1-1; 7 bases line up with TRBD1. J lost 1 base, V lost 4 bases, and 3 bases had no gene match. Per the germline V gene, CDR1 is GTSNPN and CDR2 is SVGIG (reference sequence). The CDR3 extends over 13 amino acids. CDR3 in DNA: TGTGCCTGGACCCAGGGGGGGAACACTGAAGCTTTCTTT. Translated: CAWTQGGNTEAFF.

The chain couples TRBV2 to TRBJ2-7, with D maybe TRBD1 (6 bases). Germline lookup yields CDR1 SNHLY and CDR2 FYNNEI. The CDR3 is 14 residues long. The V gene lost 7 bases and the J gene lost 2 bases, with 15 bases spanning the gap. As DNA, the CDR3 is TGTGCCAGCACCCGGGACAATTTGGCCTACGAGCAGTACTTC. Protein product: CASTRDNLAYEQYF.

The J gene is TRBJ2-7, the V gene TRBV2; D ambiguous. Germline-derived CDR1 and CDR2 are SNHLY and FYNNEI. The V end was cut by 6 bases, the J end by 3 bases, with 15 bases between. The CDR3 loop spans 14 amino acids. The CDR3 DNA follows: TGTGCCAGCAGCAGAGGTGAAGGTGTCTACGAGCAGTACTTC. Translated: CASSRGEGVYEQYF.

The genes are TRBV25-1 and TRBJ2-3; D might be TRBD2 (6 bases). Trimming left V 0 bases short and J 7 bases short, with 14 bases between. This CDR3 is built from 15 residues. Per the germline V gene, CDR1 is MGHDK and CDR2 is SYGVNS. CDR3 nucleotide sequence: TGTGCCAGCAGTGAATACGGGGTCCTAGCGAATACGCAGTATTTT. It codes for CASSEYGVLANTQYF.

The rearrangement links TRBV6-6 to TRBJ1-1; TRBD1 is a possible D gene (5 bases). Trimming removed 2 bases from V and 8 bases from J, with 15 bases in between. The CDR3 loop spans 14 amino acids. Per the germline V gene, CDR1 is MNHNY and CDR2 is SVGAGI (reference sequence). The chain's CDR3 is CASSYSTGTLEAFF. CDR3 coding DNA: TGTGCCAGCAGTTACAGTACAGGAACACTGGAAGCTTTCTTT.

This chain connects TRBV5-8 to TRBJ2-1, with 10 nucleotides matching TRBD1. The ends lost 5 bases at V and 3 bases at J; junction bases unmatched: 20. Germline values: CDR1 SGHTS, CDR2 YDEGEE. CDR3 size: 20 residues. The CDR3 is CASRRQGARALAEIYNEQFF. The CDR3, as DNA: TGTGCCAGCAGACGACAGGGGGCGAGGGCACTAGCGGAAATCTACAATGAGCAGTTCTTC.

The chain is built from TRBV11-3 and TRBJ2-1; D perhaps matches TRBD1 (6 bases). The CDR3 length is 14 residues. Between the trimmed V and J ends, which lost 3 bases and 8 bases, there was a span of 14 bases. Germline V lookup: CDR1 SGHNT, CDR2 YENEEA. The CDR3, as DNA: TGTGCCAGCAGCTTGGCACAGGGCAACGATGAGCAGTTCTTC. This gives the protein CASSLAQGNDEQFF.

CDR3 DNA sequence: TGCAGCGTTAACGCGGGAGGGGGAAATGAGCAGTTCTTC. This gives the protein CSVNAGGGNEQFF. V gene TRBV29-1 combines with J gene TRBJ2-1; 9 bases line up with TRBD2. Germline lookup yields CDR1 SQVTM and CDR2 ANQGSEA. This CDR3 is built from 13 residues. V lost 5 bases, J lost 7 bases, and 6 bases stayed unmatched.